These 32 T cell receptor beta chains originate from one sample sequenced in a study of control samples from healthy donors and cancer patients. TCRdb's copy holds only in-frame clones and misses some; the assay was immunoSEQ multiplex PCR. The sample records approximately 87,000 clones, about 88% being singletons. Sequenced: blood. The receptors shown here come from a woman aged 50 to 60 in good health.

The chain carries TRBV11-1 and TRBJ1-1, with TRBD1 as a possible D gene (5 bases). V was clipped by 5 bases and J by 7 bases, with 11 bases between them. The CDR3 has 12 residues. CDR1 and CDR2 (germline): SGHAT, FQDESV (reference sequence). CDR3 DNA sequence: TGTGCCAGCAGCGGTACGGGGGTTGAAGCTTTCTTT. The encoded protein is CASSGTGVEAFF.

V usage is TRBV28 and J usage is TRBJ1-5, with 10 bases that match TRBD1. Germline CDR1 reads MDHEN; CDR2 reads SYDVKM. The CDR3 is 18 amino acids. J gave up 7 bases and V 1 base, and 13 bases lay outside the gene matches. CDR3 amino acids: CASSLFDRTGGREQPQHF. CDR3 in DNA: TGTGCCAGCAGTTTATTCGACCGGACAGGGGGTAGGGAACAGCCCCAGCATTTT.

The chain is built from TRBV28 and TRBJ1-6; D is uncertain. V lost 5 bases, J lost 10 bases, and 9 bases lay in between. In germline, CDR1 is MDHEN, CDR2 SYDVKM. The CDR3 extends over 12 amino acids. The CDR3 protein is CASSGPLSPLHF. CDR3 coding DNA: TGTGCCAGCAGTGGTCCTCTGTCACCCCTCCACTTT.

The CDR3 DNA sequence: TGTGCCAGCAGCACGGGCCTTCCGGGGAGCTACACCTTC. Residues: CASSTGLPGSYTF. The V gene is TRBV5-6, the J gene TRBJ1-2, with D hard to call. The V gene lost 4 bases and the J gene lost 9 bases, with 16 bases spanning the gap. The CDR3 has 13 residues. Germline CDR1 is SGHDT and CDR2 is YYEEEE.

The DNA of the CDR3 is TGTGCCAGCAGCCGGCTAGCGGGAGGAACCTACGAGCAGTACTTC. It codes for CASSRLAGGTYEQYF. The chain carries TRBV5-6 and TRBJ2-7, with TRBD2 matching 11 bases. This CDR3 region has 15 residues. Germline V gives CDR1 SGHDT, CDR2 YYEEEE. J gave up 2 bases and V 4 bases, and 5 bases lay outside the gene matches.

The rearrangement uses TRBV3-1 (or the pseudogene TRBV3-2) and TRBJ2-7; D not certain. V dropped 5 bases and J dropped 5 bases, with 13 bases sitting between them. The length of the CDR3 is 13 residues. Germline assignment: CDR1 LGHDT and CDR2 YNNKEL (reference sequence). In DNA, the CDR3 is TGTGCCAGCAGCTCTCAATGGGCAGACGAGCAGTACTTC. Protein: CASSSQWADEQYF.

DNA of the CDR3: TGTGCCAGCAGACCCTCTTTCCGAGCGTCTTATTACAATGAGCAGTTCTTC. Protein sequence: CASRPSFRASYYNEQFF. This rearrangement joins TRBV7-9 to TRBJ2-1, with D hard to call. The germline V gene has CDR1 SEHNR and CDR2 FQNEAQ (reference sequence). The CDR3 sequence is 17 residues long. The V end lost 6 bases, the J end lost 4 bases, and 22 bases lay between the germline ends.

In this sample, this clone turned up a few times. V is TRBV7-8 and J is TRBJ1-2; D perhaps matches TRBD1 (5 bases). Per the germline V gene, CDR1 is SGHVS and CDR2 is FQNEAQ. CDR3 size: 16 residues. Trimming removed 5 bases from V and 0 bases from J, with 16 bases in between. The CDR3 is CASSLGPQRANYGYTF. As DNA, the CDR3 is TGTGCCAGCAGCCTGGGACCCCAGCGAGCTAACTATGGCTACACCTTC.

This rearrangement joins TRBV2 to TRBJ2-7; D may match TRBD1 or TRBD2 (5 bases each). This CDR3 has 15 amino acids. CDR1 is SNHLY, CDR2 FYNNEI, per germline. The V gene lost 1 base and the J gene lost 5 bases, with 15 bases spanning the gap. The CDR3 loop is CASSEEGTRYHEQYF. Here the CDR3 DNA reads TGTGCCAGCAGTGAAGAGGGGACGAGATACCACGAGCAGTACTTC.

V is TRBV18 and J is TRBJ1-2, with D perhaps matching TRBD1 (6 bases). Germline-derived CDR1 and CDR2 are KGHSH and LQKENI. V was clipped by 2 bases and J by 3 bases, with 19 bases between them. This CDR3 spans 17 amino acids. The chain's CDR3 is CASSPRDVEQGYYGYTF. The CDR3 DNA reads TGTGCCAGCTCACCAAGAGACGTTGAACAGGGATACTATGGCTACACCTTC.

The sample holds one count of this clone. The chain uses TRBV11-2 and TRBJ2-7, with TRBD1 matching 8 bases. Germline CDR1 and CDR2: SGHAT and FQNNGV. The junction had 5 bases not matched to a gene; V was cut back by 1 base and J by 3 bases. There are 15 residues in the CDR3. The CDR3 DNA reads TGTGCCAGCAGCTTAGCCCGAGGACAGGGCTACGAGCAGTACTTC. Its protein is CASSLARGQGYEQYF.

This chain uses TRBV5-6 with TRBJ1-3, with D possibly being TRBD1 (5 bases). The CDR3 contains 16 residues. Trimming stripped 1 base from V and 0 bases from J, with 11 bases between. Per the germline V gene, CDR1 is SGHDT and CDR2 is YYEEEE. CDR3 in amino acids: CASSLFSRGSGNTIYF. The DNA for the CDR3 is TGTGCCAGCAGCTTGTTTTCAAGGGGCTCTGGAAACACCATATATTTT.

This chain uses TRBV27 with TRBJ1-1; a possible D gene is TRBD1 (6 bases). CDR3 length equals 16 residues. The V and J ends lost 2 bases and 1 base respectively, with 14 bases between them. CDR1 and CDR2 (germline): MNHEY, SMNVEV (reference sequence). The CDR3 here is CASSLRWGTSNTEAFF. Here the CDR3 DNA reads TGTGCCAGCAGTTTAAGGTGGGGGACATCGAACACTGAAGCTTTCTTT.

This chain uses TRBV19 with TRBJ2-7; D perhaps matches TRBD1 (6 bases). V lost 5 bases, J lost 4 bases, and 12 bases lay in between. The CDR3 contains 13 residues. The germline V gene has CDR1 LNHDA and CDR2 SQIVND (reference sequence). The DNA of the CDR3 is TGTGCCAGTAGTTACCGGCAGGGGTACGAGCAGTACTTC. Translation: CASSYRQGYEQYF.

This clone was counted a single time. This chain's CDR3 is CASSLVGGTGDTEAFF. CDR3 nucleotides: TGTGCCAGCAGCTTGGTCGGGGGCACAGGGGACACTGAAGCTTTCTTT. The gene calls are TRBV5-6 and TRBJ1-1; 7 bases fit TRBD1. The CDR3 runs 16 residues. Germline CDR1 SGHDT, CDR2 YYEEEE. V dropped 0 bases and J dropped 3; count of bases not matched to a gene: 8.

This chain connects TRBV11-3 to TRBJ2-1; D unclear. CDR3 size: 16 residues. Germline V CDR1 and CDR2: SGHNT, YENEEA. Trimming cost V 3 bases and J 2 bases, with 14 bases left between them. Here the CDR3 DNA reads TGTGCCAGCAGCTTCGGATCTAGAGAAACCTACAATGAGCAGTTCTTC. Its translation: CASSFGSRETYNEQFF.

J is TRBJ2-3 and V is TRBV7-2, with 10 bases aligning to TRBD2. The CDR3 extends over 14 amino acids. The V segment lost 4 bases and the J segment 6 bases; nucleotides outside the gene matches: 4. Germline lookup yields CDR1 SGHTA and CDR2 FQGNSA. CDR3 bases: TGTGCCAGCAGCTCGGGACTAGCGACGGATACGCAGTATTTT. Protein product: CASSSGLATDTQYF.

This chain links TRBV25-1 with TRBJ2-1; 16 bases are a match to TRBD2. V lost 3 bases to trimming and J lost 9 bases; unmatched junction nucleotides: 11. Germline V gene sequence: CDR1 MGHDK, CDR2 SYGVNS. The CDR3 totals 18 residues. CDR3 DNA sequence: TGTGCCAGCAGTGATTATACCGCCGGGACTAGCGGGAGGGCTGAGCAGTTCTTC. This gives the protein CASSDYTAGTSGRAEQFF.

V is TRBV18 and J is TRBJ2-1, with 8 bases fitting TRBD2. With V trimmed by 2 bases and J by 2 bases, 5 bases remained unmatched. CDR3 size: 16 residues. Germline-derived CDR1 and CDR2 are KGHSH and LQKENI. Here the CDR3 DNA reads TGTGCCAGCTCACCAATACGGGGGGGGACCTACAATGAGCAGTTCTTC. Its translation: CASSPIRGGTYNEQFF.

This chain uses TRBV24-1 with TRBJ1-5; 10 bases line up with TRBD1. Germline assignment: CDR1 KGHDR and CDR2 SFDVKD. The CDR3 loop spans 20 amino acids. Trimming took 4 bases from V and 0 from J; bases not matched to a gene: 14. Here the CDR3 reads CATSDPGSDGTGDSNQPQHF. DNA of the CDR3: TGTGCCACCAGTGACCCCGGTTCCGACGGGACAGGGGATAGCAATCAGCCCCAGCATTTT.

This clone was found a few times. The chain employs TRBV19 and TRBJ1-6; TRBD1 matches 12 bases. From germline, CDR1 is LNHDA and CDR2 SQIVND (reference sequence). The CDR3 is 16 residues long. Trimming took 5 bases from V and 10 from J; bases not matched to a gene: 9. Written as DNA, the CDR3 is TGTGCCAGTAGTCAGGGACAGGGGGCCGTTGGGTCACCCCTCCACTTT. Amino acids: CASSQGQGAVGSPLHF. Based on the CDR3 plus reference TRBV19 and TRBJ1-6, the full variable domain is DGGITQSPKYLFRKEGQNVTLSCEQNLNHDAMYWYRQDPGQGLRLIYYSQIVNDFQKGDIAEGYSVSREKKESFPLTVTSAQKNPTAFYLCASSQGQGAVGSPLHFGNGTRLTVT.

This chain connects TRBV5-6 to TRBJ1-5, with a tentative D call TRBD1 (5 bases). Trimming cost V 2 bases and J 0 bases, with 15 bases left between them. Germline V CDR1 and CDR2: SGHDT, YYEEEE. The CDR3 runs to 17 residues. CDR3 in amino acids: CASSFGIPGASNQPQHF. The CDR3 coding sequence is TGTGCCAGCAGCTTCGGGATCCCCGGGGCTAGCAATCAGCCCCAGCATTTT.

This chain joins TRBV7-2 and TRBJ1-1; D not resolved. This CDR3 has 13 residues. V was shortened by 2 bases and J by 1 base, with 5 bases between the two germline ends. CDR1 and CDR2 from the germline V gene are SGHTA and FQGNSA. The CDR3 bases are TGTGCCAGCAGCTTACTAGGGAACACTGAAGCTTTCTTT. Protein: CASSLLGNTEAFF. Using reference TRBV7-2 and TRBJ1-1 for the parts outside the CDR3, the full variable domain is GAGVSQSPSNKVTEKGKDVELRCDPISGHTALYWYRQSLGQGLEFLIYFQGNSAPDKSGLPSDRFSAERTGGSVSTLTIQRTQQEDSAVYLCASSLLGNTEAFFGQGTRLTVV.

The V gene is TRBV6-4, the J gene TRBJ2-1, with 8 positions matching TRBD2. V shed 7 bases, J shed 6 bases, and the junction held 8 bases outside the gene matches. Germline V CDR1 and CDR2: MRHNA, SNTAGT. There are 14 residues in the CDR3. The CDR3 sequence: CASNTDGGGNEQFF. The CDR3 DNA is TGTGCCAGCAATACGGACGGGGGGGGCAATGAGCAGTTCTTC.

This chain joins TRBV18 and TRBJ2-4; D is unresolved. Per germline, CDR1 KGHSH and CDR2 LQKENI. This CDR3 has 15 residues. The V and J ends lost 2 bases and 0 bases respectively, with 8 bases between them. CDR3: CASSPENVAKNIQYF. The CDR3 region has the DNA TGTGCCAGCTCACCAGAGAATGTAGCCAAAAACATTCAGTACTTC.

The CDR3 DNA reads as TGTGCCAGCAGCAGAAGGACGATGGACACTGAAGCTTTCTTT. Protein: CASSRRTMDTEAFF. The chain links TRBV2 to TRBJ1-1; D unclear. Trimming took 6 bases from V and 3 from J, leaving 14 bases between them. Germline CDR1 SNHLY, CDR2 FYNNEI. The CDR3 is 14 amino acids.

This rearrangement joins TRBV9 to TRBJ1-2; D is uncertain. This CDR3 is built from 15 residues. In germline, CDR1 is SGDLS, CDR2 YYNGEE. Between the trimmed V and J ends, which lost 2 bases and 0 bases, there was a span of 11 bases. As DNA, the CDR3 is TGTGCCAGCAGCGTTGGACGGGGTTCTAACTATGGCTACACCTTC. Residues: CASSVGRGSNYGYTF.

The chain is built from TRBV7-2 and TRBJ1-3, with TRBD1 matching over 8 bases. The germline V gene has CDR1 SGHTA and CDR2 FQGNSA. The J segment lost 2 bases and the V segment lost 4 bases, leaving 4 bases of the junction unmatched. This CDR3 contains 15 residues. CDR3 in amino acids: CASSSDRVPGNTIYF. In DNA, the CDR3 is TGTGCCAGCAGCTCGGACAGGGTACCTGGAAACACCATATATTTT.

V gene TRBV29-1 combines with J gene TRBJ2-7, with D possibly TRBD1 on 5 matching bases. CDR1 SQVTM and CDR2 ANQGSEA come from the germline V gene. The CDR3 has 14 amino acids. V was shortened by 2 bases and J by 6 bases, with 17 bases between the two germline ends. CDR3 nucleotide sequence: TGCAGCGTTGAAATTCCAAGGGGTTTGGGCGAGCAGTACTTC. Encoded protein: CSVEIPRGLGEQYF.

The genes are TRBV3-1 (or the pseudogene TRBV3-2) and TRBJ2-7, with 11 positions matching TRBD1. CDR1 is LGHDT and CDR2 is YNNKEL in the germline V gene (reference sequence). The V and J ends lost 1 base and 1 base, in that order; junction bases with no gene match: 3. This CDR3 region has 16 residues. The CDR3 bases are TGTGCCAGCAGCCAAGGGACAGGGGGCGGTTCCTACGAGCAGTACTTC. It is translated as CASSQGTGGGSYEQYF.

This chain connects TRBV11-1 to TRBJ1-2, with unresolved D. V was pared by 5 bases and J by 1 base, with 5 bases between. Germline loops: CDR1 SGHAT, CDR2 FQDESV (reference sequence). The length of the CDR3 is 12 residues. CDR3 bases: TGTGCCAGCAGCCGGAGTAACTATGGCTACACCTTC. Protein: CASSRSNYGYTF.

The chain has TRBV3-1 (or the pseudogene TRBV3-2) and TRBJ1-4; D not certain. Germline V lookup: CDR1 LGHDT, CDR2 YNNKEL (reference sequence). The CDR3 consists of 18 residues. V shed 0 bases and J shed 2 bases, with 16 bases lying between them. The CDR3 nucleotides are TGTGCCAGCAGCCAAGATCCCCGCTTAGCAGTCACTAATGAAAAACTGTTTTTT. Protein: CASSQDPRLAVTNEKLFF.